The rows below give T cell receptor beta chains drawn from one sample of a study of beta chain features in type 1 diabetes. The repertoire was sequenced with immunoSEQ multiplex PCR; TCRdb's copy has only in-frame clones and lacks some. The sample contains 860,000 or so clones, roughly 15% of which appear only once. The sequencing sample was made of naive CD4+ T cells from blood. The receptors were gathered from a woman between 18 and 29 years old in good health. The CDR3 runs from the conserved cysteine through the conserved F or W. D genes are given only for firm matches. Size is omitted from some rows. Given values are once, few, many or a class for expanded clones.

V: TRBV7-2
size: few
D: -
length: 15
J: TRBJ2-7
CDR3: CASSLFLGRQYEQYF

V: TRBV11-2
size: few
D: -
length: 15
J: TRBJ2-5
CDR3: CASSLGGGPGETQYF

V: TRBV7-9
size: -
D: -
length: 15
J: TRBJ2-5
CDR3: CASSLVGGQGETQYF

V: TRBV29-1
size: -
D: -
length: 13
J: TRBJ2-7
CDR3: CSVSQGSSYEQYF

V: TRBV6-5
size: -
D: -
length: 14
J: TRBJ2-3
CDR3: CASSYLPSTDTQYF

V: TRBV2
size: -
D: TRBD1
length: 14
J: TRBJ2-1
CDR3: CASSGTGGDNEQFF

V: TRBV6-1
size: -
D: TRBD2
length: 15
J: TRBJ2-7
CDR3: CASSFRTSPRYEQYF

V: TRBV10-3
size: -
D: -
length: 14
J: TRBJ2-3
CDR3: CAIRKMLVTDTQYF

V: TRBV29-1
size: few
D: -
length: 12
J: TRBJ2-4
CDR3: CSVEEGRNIQYF

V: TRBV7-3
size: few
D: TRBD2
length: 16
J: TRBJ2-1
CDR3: CASSALVAGVGNEQFF

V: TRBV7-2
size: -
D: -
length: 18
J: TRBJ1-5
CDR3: CASSPGRQHLGSNQPQHF

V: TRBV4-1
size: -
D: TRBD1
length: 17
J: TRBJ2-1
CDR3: CASSHYITGGTYNEQFF

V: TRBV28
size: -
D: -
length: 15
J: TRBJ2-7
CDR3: CASRPVGDWYYEQYF

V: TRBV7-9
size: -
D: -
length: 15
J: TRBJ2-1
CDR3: CASSSGRPPGNEQFF

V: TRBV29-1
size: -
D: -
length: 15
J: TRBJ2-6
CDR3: CSVVGSFSGANVLTF

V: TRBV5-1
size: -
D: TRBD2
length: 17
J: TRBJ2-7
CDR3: CASSFTMTSGNAYEQYF

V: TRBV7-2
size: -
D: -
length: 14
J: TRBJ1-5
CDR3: CASSLLGGDQPQHF

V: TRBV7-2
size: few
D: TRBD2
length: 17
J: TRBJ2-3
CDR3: CASSLREGGVPADTQYF

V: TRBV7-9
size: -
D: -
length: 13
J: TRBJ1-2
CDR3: CASSPLVISGYTF

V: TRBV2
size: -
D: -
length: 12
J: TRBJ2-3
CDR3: CASKEDTDTQYF

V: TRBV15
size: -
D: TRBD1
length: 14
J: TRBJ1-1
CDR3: CATSRDPGGTEAFF

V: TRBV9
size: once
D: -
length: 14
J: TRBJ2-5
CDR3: CASSPDSDQGAQYF

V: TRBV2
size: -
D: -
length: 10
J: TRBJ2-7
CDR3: CASSVYEQYF

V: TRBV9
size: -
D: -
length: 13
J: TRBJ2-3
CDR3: CASSARSPDTQYF

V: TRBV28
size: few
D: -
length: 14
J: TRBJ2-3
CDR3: CASSEMTGADTQYF

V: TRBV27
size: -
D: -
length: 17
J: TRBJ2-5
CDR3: CASSPAGAGGAGKTQYF

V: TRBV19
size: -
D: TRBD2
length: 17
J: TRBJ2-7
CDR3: CASSIGRTSGRDYEQYF

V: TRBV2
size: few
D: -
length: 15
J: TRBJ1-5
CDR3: CASSVERGPNQPQHF

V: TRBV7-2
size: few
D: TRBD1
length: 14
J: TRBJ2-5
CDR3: CASSQLTGSLAQYF

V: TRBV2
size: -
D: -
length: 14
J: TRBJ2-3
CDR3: CASGGGTSTDTQYF

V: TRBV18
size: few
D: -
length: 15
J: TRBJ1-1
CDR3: CASSPGTQGNTEAFF

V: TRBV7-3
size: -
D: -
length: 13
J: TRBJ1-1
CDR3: CASSSSEQTEAFF

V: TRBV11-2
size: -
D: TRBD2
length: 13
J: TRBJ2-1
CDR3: CASSFTGGNEQFF

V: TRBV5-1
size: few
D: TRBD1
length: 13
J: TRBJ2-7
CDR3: CASSSTGVDEQYF

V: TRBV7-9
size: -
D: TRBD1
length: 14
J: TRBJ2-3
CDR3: CASSQDRFTDTQYF

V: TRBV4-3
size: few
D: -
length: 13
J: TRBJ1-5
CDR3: CASSQSANQPQHF

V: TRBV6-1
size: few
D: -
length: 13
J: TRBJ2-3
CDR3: CASRASGTDTQYF

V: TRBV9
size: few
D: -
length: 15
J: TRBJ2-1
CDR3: CASSVTGGIYNEQFF

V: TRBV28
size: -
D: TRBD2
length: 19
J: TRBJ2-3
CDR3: CASSFSGRARSGSTDTQYF

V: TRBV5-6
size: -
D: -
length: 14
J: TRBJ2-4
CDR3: CASSLAGQKGIQYF

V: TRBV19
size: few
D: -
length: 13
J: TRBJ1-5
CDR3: CATNRGTYQPQHF

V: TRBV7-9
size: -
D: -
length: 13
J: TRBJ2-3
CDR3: CASSKLGTDTQYF